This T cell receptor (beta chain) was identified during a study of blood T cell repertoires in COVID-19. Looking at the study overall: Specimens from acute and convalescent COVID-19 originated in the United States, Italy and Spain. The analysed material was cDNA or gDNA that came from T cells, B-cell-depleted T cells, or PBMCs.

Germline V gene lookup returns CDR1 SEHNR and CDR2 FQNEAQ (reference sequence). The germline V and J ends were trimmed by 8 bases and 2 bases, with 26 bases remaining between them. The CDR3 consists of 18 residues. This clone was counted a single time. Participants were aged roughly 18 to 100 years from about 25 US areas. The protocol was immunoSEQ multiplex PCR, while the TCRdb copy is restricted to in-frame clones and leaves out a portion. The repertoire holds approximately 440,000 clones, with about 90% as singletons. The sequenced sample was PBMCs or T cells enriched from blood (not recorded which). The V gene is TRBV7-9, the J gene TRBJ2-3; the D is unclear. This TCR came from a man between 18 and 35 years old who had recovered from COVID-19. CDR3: CASGFGSGGRKTTDTQYF. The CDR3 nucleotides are TGTGCCAGCGGGTTCGGTTCAGGTGGCCGGAAGACCACAGATACGCAGTATTTT.